This TCR beta chain was identified in a study of CD8+CD57+ T cells in acquired aplastic anemia (dated by TCRdb to 2017 to 2018). Regarding the research as a whole: DNA extracted from sorted CD4+ and CD8+ cells had a mean of roughly 3.3 ug, with a range of 0.2 to 27.4 ug. A CD8+CD57+ expansion meant a frequency higher than the mean frequency seen in healthy subjects.

Flow cytometry had shown CD8+CD57+ cell expansion in the patients selected for sequencing. Every patient had severe acquired aplastic anemia, diagnosed using the International Study of Aplastic Anemia and Agranulocytosis and Camitta criteria. Patients had received no therapy at the time of blood sampling. TCR repertoires of sorted CD4+ and CD8+ blood T cells from severe aplastic anemia patients and healthy subjects were deep-sequenced in the study. Patients were enrolled in the USA under clinicaltrials.gov protocols 00001620, 01623167, 00001397, 00071045, 00081523 and 00961064. Ficoll-Paque density gradient centrifugation was used to isolate peripheral blood mononuclear cells. Before DNA extraction, CD4+ and CD8+ T cells were sorted with FACS or magnetic beads. General findings and caveats noted by the study authors: Twenty-nine CD8+ CDR3 sequences were found to be shared between patients and controls, but these sequences appeared to be highly expressed in patients and within the immunodominant clones of the patients. Between patients and healthy controls, no significant difference in CD8+ Simpson's diversity was found (P=0.060).

Comment on this clonotype: The antigen it binds to is not known. No base quality information exists; no much larger clone differs at one position.

The V end loses 0 bases and the J end loses 1 base, and a stretch of 21 bases separates them. Inclusive of the bounding cysteine and phenylalanine, the CDR3 is 19 residues long. The read is trimmed to its CDR3 DNA, 57 bases read in frame from base 1. Profiling of TCR beta VDJ combinations and CDR3 sequences used genomic DNA as the template. An Illumina HiSeq 2000 was the platform used for TCR repertoire sequencing. On the study's bioinformatics: TRBV/TRBJ rearrangement plots, CDR3 size and DJ length profiles, and Simpson's diversity index were used to assess repertoires. The immunodominant clone was defined as the most abundant DNA sequence in deep sequencing data. CDR3 amino acid sequences were screened for sharing across subjects and compared with published repertoires and the VDJdb database. Using fastp trimming at Q25 and MiXCR clonotype assembly, TCRdb reanalyzed the public sequencing data and kept in-frame beta chains. Identical CDR3 protein sequences are pooled into one entry, listed with their most common genes and DNA. Here the V and J calls rest on TCRdb's processing, not on the authors' analysis. The sample table holds 160,000 or so distinct CDR3 sequences, of which 71% were seen once. Jointly, the top ten make up around 45% of the sample.

The sequenced sample consisted of sorted CD4+, CD8+, or CD8+CD57+ T cells (not recorded which) from PBMCs. The receptor comes from a human donor with aplastic anemia. The receptor chain draws on TRBV12-3 or TRBV12-4 and TRBJ2-5; the D element might be TRBD1 or TRBD2, as each aligns at 5 bases. The CDR3 protein is CASSLARSGRLRLQETQYF. The sequenced DNA is TGTGCCAGCAGTTTAGCGCGATCGGGGCGGCTCCGCCTCCAAGAGACCCAGTACTTC.